The rows below give T cell receptor beta chains drawn from one sample of a study of T-cell memory formation after mild COVID-19. MiXCR was run by TCRdb on the 5' RACE reads, yielding one entry per CDR3 protein. The sample carries 350,000 to 450,000 distinct CDR3 sequences, 15% to 25% recorded once. The specimen sequenced was PBMCs or a T cell subset sorted from them (not recorded which). All receptors come from an adult woman who had mild COVID-19 (a few samples of this study predate the infection). Cell type and time point are not known. The conserved cysteine and the conserved F or W are not part of the CDR3 here. Fields, in order: J gene, CDR3 length, V gene, CDR3 protein.

>TRBJ2-2|13|TRBV7-8
ASSLLLPGTGELF
>TRBJ1-2|14|TRBV4-2
ASSQDYAGTNYGYT
>TRBJ2-7|12|TRBV20-1
SAVARTGLYEQY
>TRBJ2-1|14|TRBV29-1
SVEDRSGSFHNEQF
>TRBJ2-1|13|TRBV24-1
ATSVGAGEWNEQF
>TRBJ1-1|14|TRBV6-6
ASSYLKAVGLAEAF
>TRBJ1-1|14|TRBV4-1
ASSQGDGLTNTEAF
>TRBJ1-2|17|TRBV6-5
ASSYSILGTGVAGYGYT
>TRBJ2-7|11|TRBV7-9
ASSTRSGPGQY
>TRBJ2-6|15|TRBV7-3
ASSLRAGGTGANVLT
>TRBJ2-7|12|TRBV5-1
ASSLVVQPYEQY
>TRBJ2-4|14|TRBV4-1
ASSQGGQGIENIQY
>TRBJ2-5|11|TRBV7-6
ASSLAIGETQY